The clone carrying this T cell receptor (beta chain) came up once. As processed by the authors: Amplifying reference gene primers gave estimates of nucleated cell counts. Measured with immunoSEQ multiplex PCR; TCRdb has only the in-frame clones, and not every one. V, J and clone size reflect that table, while D and trimming were determined from the DNA. In the table there are approximately 200,000 clones, 75% to 85% of which are singletons. This entry is derived from a study of blood T cell repertoires in COVID-19. Whole-study context: Acute-phase and convalescent COVID-19 samples originated in the United States, Italy and Spain.

The CDR3 covers 16 residues. Germline V lookup: CDR1 MNHEY, CDR2 SVGEGT. V dropped 0 bases and J dropped 0 bases, with 6 bases sitting between them. Material for sequencing was peripheral blood. The clonotype originates from a woman aged 45 to 65 with acute or convalescent COVID-19. This chain joins TRBV6-2 or TRBV6-3 and TRBJ2-6; the D is unclear. CDR3 region: CASSYSMSSGANVLTF. CDR3 nucleotide sequence: TGTGCCAGCAGTTACTCGATGAGCTCTGGGGCCAACGTCCTGACTTTC.